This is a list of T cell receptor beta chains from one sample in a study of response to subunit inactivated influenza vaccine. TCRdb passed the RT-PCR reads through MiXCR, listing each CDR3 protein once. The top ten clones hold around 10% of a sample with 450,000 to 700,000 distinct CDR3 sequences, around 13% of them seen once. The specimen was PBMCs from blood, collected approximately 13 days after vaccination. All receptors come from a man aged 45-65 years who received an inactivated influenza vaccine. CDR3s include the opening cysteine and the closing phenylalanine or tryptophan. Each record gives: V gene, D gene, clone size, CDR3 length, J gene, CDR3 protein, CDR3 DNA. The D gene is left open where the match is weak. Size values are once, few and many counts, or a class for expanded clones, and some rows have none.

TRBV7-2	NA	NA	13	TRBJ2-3	CASSQNVRDTQYF	TGTGCCAGCAGCCAGAATGTCCGGGATACGCAGTATTTT
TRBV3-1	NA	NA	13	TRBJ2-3	CASRLQGGDTQYF	TGTGCCAGCAGGCTGCAAGGGGGAGATACGCAGTATTTT
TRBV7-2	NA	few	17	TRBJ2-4	CASSSLSMEQPADIQYF	TGTGCCAGCAGCTCACTTTCTATGGAACAGCCTGCGGACATTCAGTACTTC
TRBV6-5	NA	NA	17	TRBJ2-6	CASSYIAPRSGANVLTF	TGTGCCAGCAGTTATATAGCACCCCGCTCTGGGGCCAACGTCCTGACTTTC
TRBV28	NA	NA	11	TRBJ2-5	CASSSHVTQYF	TGTGCCAGCAGTTCCCATGTGACCCAGTACTTC
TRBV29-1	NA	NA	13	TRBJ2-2	CSVETGLTGELFF	TGCAGCGTTGAGACAGGACTCACCGGGGAGCTGTTTTTT
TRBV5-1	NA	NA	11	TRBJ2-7	CASSLDGEQYF	TGCGCCAGCAGCTTGGATGGCGAGCAGTACTTC
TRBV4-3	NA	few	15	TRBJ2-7	CASSPGRHATYEQYF	TGCGCCAGCAGCCCGGGACGGCATGCTACCTACGAGCAGTACTTC
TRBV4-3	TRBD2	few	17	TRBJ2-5	CASSQYRTSGGQETQYF	TGCGCCAGCAGCCAATACCGGACTAGCGGGGGCCAAGAGACCCAGTACTTC
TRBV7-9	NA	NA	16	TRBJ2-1	CASSLALADSYNEQFF	TGTGCCAGCAGCTTAGCGCTGGCGGACTCCTACAATGAGCAGTTCTTC
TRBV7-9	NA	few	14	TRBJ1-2	CASRPGQLDYGYTF	TGTGCCAGCAGACCCGGACAGCTTGATTATGGCTACACCTTC
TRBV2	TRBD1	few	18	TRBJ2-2	CASTSGLWDRGYTGELFF	TGTGCCAGCACTAGCGGACTATGGGACAGGGGATACACCGGGGAGCTGTTTTTT
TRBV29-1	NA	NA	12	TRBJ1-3	CSAWLSGNTIYF	TGCAGCGCATGGTTGTCTGGAAACACCATATATTTT
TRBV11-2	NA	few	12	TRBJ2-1	CASSQNGGKQFF	TGTGCCAGCAGCCAAAATGGGGGGAAGCAGTTCTTC
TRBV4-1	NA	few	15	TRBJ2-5	CASSQTGGNGETQYF	TGCGCCAGCAGCCAAACAGGAGGGAATGGAGAGACCCAGTACTTC
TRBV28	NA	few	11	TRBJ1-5	CASSFLGRQHF	TGTGCCAGCAGTTTCCTCGGGCGCCAGCATTTT
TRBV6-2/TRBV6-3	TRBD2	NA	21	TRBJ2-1	CASSPWDPGLAGGQLYNEQFF	TGTGCCAGCAGTCCTTGGGATCCGGGACTAGCGGGGGGTCAACTATACAATGAGCAGTTCTTC
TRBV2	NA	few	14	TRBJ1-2	CASRNLGPNYGYTF	TGTGCCAGCAGAAACCTGGGACCTAACTATGGCTACACCTTC
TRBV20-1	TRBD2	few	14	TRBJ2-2	CSASRRGRSGELFF	TGCAGTGCGAGCAGGCGCGGGAGGTCTGGGGAGCTGTTTTTT
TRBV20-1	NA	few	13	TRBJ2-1	CSASGGSPNEQFF	TGCAGTGCCAGTGGAGGGAGCCCCAATGAGCAGTTCTTC
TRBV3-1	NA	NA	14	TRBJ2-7	CASSQAETGGEQYF	TGTGCCAGCAGCCAAGCTGAGACAGGTGGAGAGCAGTACTTC
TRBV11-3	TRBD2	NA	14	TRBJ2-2	CASSDRTSAGELFF	TGTGCCAGCAGCGACCGGACTAGCGCCGGGGAGCTGTTTTTT
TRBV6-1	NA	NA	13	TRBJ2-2	CASRPRVTGELFF	TGTGCCAGCAGACCAAGGGTCACCGGGGAGCTGTTTTTT
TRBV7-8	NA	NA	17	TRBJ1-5	CASSLDAGPRGNQPQHF	TGTGCCAGCAGCTTAGATGCGGGTCCCCGGGGTAATCAGCCCCAGCATTTT
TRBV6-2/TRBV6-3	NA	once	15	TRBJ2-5	CASSSLGREKETQYF	TGTGCCAGCAGTTCCCTGGGACGGGAGAAAGAGACCCAGTACTTC
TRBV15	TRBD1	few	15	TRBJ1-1	CATSRPSTGSRGAFF	TGTGCCACCAGCAGACCCTCGACAGGGAGTCGGGGAGCTTTCTTT
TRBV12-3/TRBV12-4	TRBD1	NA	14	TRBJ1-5	CASSFRGHNQPQHF	TGTGCCAGCAGTTTCAGGGGGCACAATCAGCCCCAGCATTTT
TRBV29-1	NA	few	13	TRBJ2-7	CSVDPAGSYEQYF	TGCAGCGTAGATCCCGCGGGCTCCTACGAGCAGTACTTC
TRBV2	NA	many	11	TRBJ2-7	CASSAKYEQYF	TGTGCCAGCAGTGCGAAATACGAGCAGTACTTC
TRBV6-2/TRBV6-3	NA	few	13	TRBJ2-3	CASSYSTRRTQYF	TGTGCCAGCAGTTACTCGACTAGGAGGACGCAGTATTTT
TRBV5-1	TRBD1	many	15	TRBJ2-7	CASSSKQGASYEQYF	TGCGCCAGCAGCTCGAAACAGGGGGCCTCCTACGAGCAGTACTTC
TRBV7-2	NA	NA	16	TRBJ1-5	CASSLGGGARSQPQHF	TGTGCCAGCAGCTTAGGTGGGGGCGCTCGCAGTCAGCCCCAGCATTTT
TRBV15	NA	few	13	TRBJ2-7	CATSTRGSGEQYF	TGTGCCACCTCCACTAGGGGTTCCGGCGAGCAGTACTTC
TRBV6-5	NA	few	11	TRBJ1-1	CASSFEGKAFF	TGTGCCAGCAGTTTCGAGGGGAAAGCTTTCTTT
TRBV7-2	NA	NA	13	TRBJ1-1	CASSFRLNTEAFF	TGTGCCAGCAGCTTCAGACTGAACACTGAAGCTTTCTTT
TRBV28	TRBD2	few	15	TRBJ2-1	CASTPRGVSYNEQFF	TGTGCCAGCACCCCGCGGGGGGTCTCCTACAATGAGCAGTTCTTC
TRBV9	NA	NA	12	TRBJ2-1	CASSSNGGEQFF	TGTGCCAGCAGCTCCAATGGGGGTGAGCAGTTCTTC
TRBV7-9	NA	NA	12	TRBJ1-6	CASSLNNSPLHF	TGTGCCAGCAGCTTGAATAATTCACCCCTCCACTTT
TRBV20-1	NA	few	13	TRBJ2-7	CSATGLRTYEQYF	TGCAGTGCTACCGGTCTTCGCACCTACGAGCAGTACTTC
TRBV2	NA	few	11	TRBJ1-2	CASSREGGYTF	TGTGCCAGCAGTAGGGAAGGAGGCTACACCTTC
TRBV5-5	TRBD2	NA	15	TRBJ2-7	CASIPGLAGRYEQYF	TGTGCCAGCATCCCGGGACTAGCGGGTCGCTACGAGCAGTACTTC
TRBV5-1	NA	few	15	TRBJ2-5	CASSLSGPIQETQYF	TGCGCCAGCAGCTTGAGTGGCCCGATCCAAGAGACCCAGTACTTC
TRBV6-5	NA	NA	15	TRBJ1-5	CASSYSGGLNQPQHF	TGTGCCAGCAGTTACTCGGGGGGACTAAATCAGCCCCAGCATTTT
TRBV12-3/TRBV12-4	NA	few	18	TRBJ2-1	CASSFLGGPQSSYNEQFF	TGTGCCAGCAGTTTCCTCGGGGGGCCTCAGAGCTCCTACAATGAGCAGTTCTTC
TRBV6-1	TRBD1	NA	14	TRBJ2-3	CASSTRGQVDTQYF	TGTGCCAGCAGTACCCGGGGACAGGTGGATACGCAGTATTTT
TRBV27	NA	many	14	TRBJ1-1	CASSSPPHYTEAFF	TGTGCCAGCAGTTCTCCTCCCCACTACACTGAAGCTTTCTTT
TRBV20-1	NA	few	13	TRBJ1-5	CSAIGVWNQPQHF	TGCAGTGCTATCGGAGTTTGGAATCAGCCCCAGCATTTT
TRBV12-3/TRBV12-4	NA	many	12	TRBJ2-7	CASSLLGGEQYF	TGTGCCAGCAGTTTATTAGGGGGTGAGCAGTACTTC
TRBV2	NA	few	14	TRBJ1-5	CASSVDWNNQPQHF	TGTGCCAGCAGTGTTGACTGGAACAATCAGCCCCAGCATTTT
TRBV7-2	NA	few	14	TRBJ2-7	CASVVIRPPYEQYF	TGTGCCAGCGTCGTTATAAGGCCCCCCTACGAGCAGTACTTC
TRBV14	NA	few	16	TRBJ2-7	CASSQKERPTVDEQYF	TGTGCCAGCAGCCAAAAGGAGAGGCCGACAGTCGACGAGCAGTACTTC
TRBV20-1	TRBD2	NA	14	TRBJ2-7	CSAATSGRTYEQYF	TGCAGTGCTGCAACTAGCGGGAGGACCTACGAGCAGTACTTC
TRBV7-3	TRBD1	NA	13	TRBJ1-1	CASRRDSDTEAFF	TGTGCCAGCAGAAGGGACAGCGACACTGAAGCTTTCTTT